These 23 T cell receptor beta chains originate from one sample sequenced in a study of CD8 T cells in Susac syndrome. RNA in amounts of roughly 0.5 to 1 ug was reverse transcribed with random hexamers. TCRdb itself ran the immunoSEQ multiplex PCR reads through MiXCR, one entry per CDR3 protein. The sample records about 150,000 distinct CDR3 sequences, 95% to 96% being singletons. Specimen: CD8+ T cells from PBMCs. The receptors were sampled from a human donor with multiple sclerosis.

This sequence joins TRBV29-1 and TRBJ2-1; D not resolved. Germline assignment: CDR1 SQVTM and CDR2 ANQGSEA. This CDR3 is 12 amino acids long. V lost 8 bases and J 3 bases, leaving 11 bases between the germline ends. In DNA form, the CDR3 reads TGCAGCTCCGAGCAGCTCTACAATGAGCAGTTCTTC. This codes for CSSEQLYNEQFF.

V usage is TRBV9 and J usage is TRBJ2-1; D unresolved. V was shortened by 1 base and J by 5 bases, with 4 bases between the two germline ends. Germline CDR1 SGDLS, CDR2 YYNGEE. This CDR3 contains 12 residues. DNA of the CDR3: TGTGCCAGCAGCGTATCTGACAATGAGCAGTTCTTC. Protein product: CASSVSDNEQFF.

The chain couples TRBV30 to TRBJ2-3; D unclear. V dropped 3 bases and J dropped 4 bases, with 14 bases sitting between them. The CDR3 runs 14 residues. The germline CDR1 and CDR2 sequences are GTSNPN and SVGIG (reference sequence). The CDR3, as DNA: TGTGCCTGGAGAGAAACGGACCTCCCAGATACGCAGTATTTT. It translates to CAWRETDLPDTQYF.

The chain has TRBV7-9 and TRBJ2-6; D is perhaps TRBD1 or TRBD2 (6 bases each). Trimming took 1 base from V and 0 from J, leaving 7 bases between them. This CDR3 has 16 residues. The germline V gene encodes CDR1 SEHNR and CDR2 FQNEAQ (reference sequence). The CDR3 spells CASSLGGASGANVLTF. CDR3 nucleotide sequence: TGTGCCAGCAGCTTAGGGGGGGCCTCTGGGGCCAACGTCCTGACTTTC.

The V call is TRBV20-1, the J call TRBJ1-5; tentatively, D is TRBD1 (6 bases). Trimming stripped 3 bases from V and 6 bases from J, with 15 bases between. This CDR3 has 14 residues. Germline-derived CDR1 and CDR2 are DFQATT and SNEGSKA (reference sequence). The CDR3 protein is CSASYRGAGQPQHF. The CDR3 bases are TGCAGTGCTAGTTATAGGGGGGCAGGTCAGCCCCAGCATTTT.

The V call is TRBV24-1, the J call TRBJ2-3, with D perhaps matching TRBD1 (5 bases). The CDR3 sequence is 15 residues long. Germline loops: CDR1 KGHDR, CDR2 SFDVKD. Between the trimmed V and J ends, which lost 3 bases and 1 base, there was a span of 10 bases. The CDR3 sequence: CATSDSTGRTDTQYF. In DNA form, the CDR3 reads TGTGCCACCAGTGATAGCACAGGACGCACAGATACGCAGTATTTT.

V and J are TRBV6-5 and TRBJ1-1; tentatively, D is TRBD1 (6 bases). V was trimmed by 4 bases and J by 0 bases, leaving 9 bases between them. Germline V gene data show CDR1 as MNHEY and CDR2 as SVGAGI. CDR3 length: 14 residues. The CDR3 region is CASSFQGMNTEAFF. CDR3 coding DNA: TGTGCCAGCAGTTTCCAGGGGATGAACACTGAAGCTTTCTTT.

The CDR3 nucleotides are TGCAGTGCTAGAGTCCGGCCTATCTATTTAGGGCAGTTCTTC. Encoded protein: CSARVRPIYLGQFF. This chain links TRBV20-1 with TRBJ2-1; D is unresolved. Looked up from germline, CDR1 is DFQATT and CDR2 is SNEGSKA (reference sequence). This CDR3 contains 14 residues. V lost 1 base and J 12 bases, leaving 19 bases between the germline ends.

The chain recombines TRBV3-1 with TRBJ2-5; 8 bases line up with TRBD2. The CDR3 spans 16 residues. Germline V gene data show CDR1 as LGHDT and CDR2 as YNNKEL (reference sequence). V was pared by 7 bases and J by 2 bases, with 12 bases of the junction left unmatched. CDR3 sequence reads: CASTQGIAGRQETQYF. The CDR3 region has the DNA TGTGCCAGCACCCAGGGCATAGCGGGGAGACAAGAGACCCAGTACTTC.

Note on this clonotype: One end of the junction does not line up with germline, which may come from a read error. The chain couples TRBV7-9 to TRBJ1-1, with D maybe TRBD1 (6 bases). CDR1 and CDR2 (germline): SEHNR, FQNEAQ (reference sequence). The CDR3 loop spans 12 amino acids. The CDR3 DNA sequence: TGTGCCAGCAGGTTAGGGGGTAATGAAGCTTTCTTT. Its translation is CASRLGGNEAFF.

V is TRBV2 and J is TRBJ2-7; D is uncertain. Germline V lookup: CDR1 SNHLY, CDR2 FYNNEI. The CDR3 length is 11 residues. Trimming cost V 8 bases and J 1 base, with 6 bases left between them. In nucleotides, the CDR3 is TGTGCCAGCGGACGGTCCTACGAGCAGTACGTC. It yields the protein CASGRSYEQYV.

The CDR3 bases are TGCGCCAGCAGCCAAGAGACAGGGGTAGATAACTATGGCTACACCTTC. Residues: CASSQETGVDNYGYTF. The chain is built from TRBV4-1 and TRBJ1-2, with 8 bases matching TRBD1. This CDR3 contains 16 residues. V trimming: 0 bases; J trimming: 1 base; junction bases outside the gene matches: 4. From germline, CDR1 is MGHRA and CDR2 YSYEKL.

V usage is TRBV9 and J usage is TRBJ1-5, with D perhaps matching TRBD1 (5 bases). The V and J ends lost 0 bases and 5 bases respectively, with 9 bases between them. CDR1 is SGDLS, CDR2 YYNGEE, per germline. The CDR3 has 14 amino acids. CDR3 loop: CASSVGGVHQPQHF. CDR3 in DNA: TGTGCCAGCAGCGTAGGAGGGGTGCATCAGCCCCAGCATTTT.

V and J are TRBV9 and TRBJ1-5; D is ambiguous. In germline, CDR1 is SGDLS, CDR2 YYNGEE. Trimming stripped 1 base from V and 6 bases from J, with 11 bases between. This CDR3 comprises 14 residues. The chain's CDR3 is CASSVYGVGQPQHF. CDR3 bases: TGTGCCAGCAGCGTATATGGGGTTGGTCAGCCCCAGCATTTT. Full variable domain (outside the CDR3, taken from reference TRBV9 and TRBJ1-5): DSGVTQTPKHLITATGQRVTLRCSPRSGDLSVYWYQQSLDQGLQFLIQYYNGEERAKGNILERFSAQQFPDLHSELNLSSLELGDSALYFCASSVYGVGQPQHFGDGTRLSIL.

J is TRBJ2-1 and V is TRBV20-1; D not certain. Per the germline V gene, CDR1 is DFQATT and CDR2 is SNEGSKA (reference sequence). The V gene lost 4 bases and the J gene lost 6 bases, with 7 bases spanning the gap. The CDR3 is made up of 11 amino acids. CDR3 sequence (DNA): TGCAGTGCTACTAGTAGCAATGAGCAGTTCTTC. Its protein product is CSATSSNEQFF.

The V call is TRBV4-1, the J call TRBJ2-2; weak D call: TRBD2 (5 bases). CDR3 length: 13 amino acids. The V end was cut by 3 bases, the J end by 7 bases, with 9 bases between. The V gene's germline CDR1 is MGHRA and CDR2 YSYEKL. The CDR3 bases are TGCGCCAGCAGCCATAACGCGGGCGGGGAGCTGTTTTTT. Protein sequence: CASSHNAGGELFF.

This clonotype has just a few counts. The V and J genes are TRBV7-8 and TRBJ1-1; no firm D call. Trimming took 3 bases from V and 3 from J, leaving 5 bases between them. Germline V gives CDR1 SGHVS, CDR2 FQNEAQ. CDR3 size: 12 residues. The CDR3, as DNA: TGTGCCAGCAGCTTGGGGTACACTGAAGCTTTCTTT. It encodes CASSLGYTEAFF. The whole variable domain, remainder taken from reference TRBV7-8 and TRBJ1-1, is GAGVSQSPRYKVAKRGQDVALRCDPISGHVSLFWYQQALGQGPEFLTYFQNEAQLDKSGLPSDRFFAERPEGSVSTLKIQRTQQEDSAVYLCASSLGYTEAFFGQGTRLTVV.

V and J are TRBV18 and TRBJ1-1, with D hard to call. The CDR3 totals 13 residues. CDR1 and CDR2 from the germline V gene are KGHSH and LQKENI. The ends were cut back, 2 bases at V and 1 base at J, with 5 bases in the middle. Written as DNA, the CDR3 is TGTGCCAGCTCACCAATGGAGAACACTGAAGCTTTCTTT. Translation gives CASSPMENTEAFF.

This clonotype was recorded only once. The rearrangement links TRBV29-1 to TRBJ2-5; possible D gene TRBD2, 6 bases. V was shortened by 0 bases and J by 4 bases, with 15 bases between the two germline ends. The CDR3 loop spans 15 amino acids. The germline V gene encodes CDR1 SQVTM and CDR2 ANQGSEA. The CDR3 is CSVEDPRLEIETQYF. CDR3 DNA sequence: TGCAGCGTTGAAGATCCGAGACTAGAGATAGAGACCCAGTACTTC.

This clonotype was counted once. The CDR3 bases are TGTGCCAGCAGCGCGCGGACTAGCGGGGGCCCGACGGATGAGCAGTTCTTC. It yields the protein CASSARTSGGPTDEQFF. The gene calls are TRBV9 and TRBJ2-1; 13 bases match TRBD2. CDR3 length equals 17 residues. J lost 8 bases, V lost 3 bases, and 11 bases had no gene match. Looked up from germline, CDR1 is SGDLS and CDR2 is YYNGEE.

This chain links TRBV2 with TRBJ1-2, with D possibly being TRBD1 (6 bases). Trimming removed 8 bases from V and 2 bases from J, with 18 bases in between. Germline V gene data show CDR1 as SNHLY and CDR2 as FYNNEI. CDR3 length equals 15 residues. CDR3 DNA: TGTGCCAGCTCCAAAGTCCCAAGGGGGAACTATGGCTACACCTTC. Protein: CASSKVPRGNYGYTF.

The table lists this clonotype with a count of one. The rearrangement links TRBV2 to TRBJ2-7; D remains unclear. The germline V and J ends were trimmed by 6 bases and 3 bases, with 9 bases remaining between them. The CDR3 runs to 12 residues. The germline gives CDR1 SNHLY, CDR2 FYNNEI. CDR3 DNA: TGTGCCAGCAGGATGGTTATCTACGAGCAGTACGTC. This encodes CASRMVIYEQYV.

This chain links TRBV29-1 with TRBJ1-1; TRBD1 is a possible D gene (5 bases). The CDR3 spans 14 residues. Trimming left V 8 bases short and J 0 bases short, with 16 bases between. Germline lookup yields CDR1 SQVTM and CDR2 ANQGSEA. CDR3 bases: TGCAGCTTCGCCTTGGACACGCTGAACACTGAAGCTTTCTTT. Residues: CSFALDTLNTEAFF.